This TCR beta chain was sequenced during a study of T cell repertoires in cytomegalovirus infection. V was trimmed by 6 bases and J by 3 bases, leaving 12 bases between them. The CDR3 has 13 residues. Germline lookup yields CDR1 SNHLY and CDR2 FYNNEI. Each CDR3 protein is one row after TCRdb ran MiXCR on the reads. The table records around 240,000 distinct CDR3 sequences, about 23% of them present only once. This receptor was obtained from a human donor in good health (CMV status not recorded). Some clones in this sample may be carry-over from other donors' samples. The V gene is TRBV2, the J gene TRBJ2-7; D gene unclear. The sample taken for sequencing was CD8+ T cells from PBMCs. CDR3 sequence: CASRTDGSYEQYF. In DNA, the CDR3 is TGTGCCAGCAGGACGGACGGAAGCTACGAGCAGTACTTC. The complete variable domain, with remaining parts taken from reference TRBV2 and TRBJ2-7, reads EPEVTQTPSHQVTQMGQEVILRCVPISNHLYFYWYRQILGQKVEFLVSFYNNEISEKSEIFDDQFSVERPDGSNFTLKIRSTKLEDSAMYFCASRTDGSYEQYFGPGTRLTVT.